Listed here are 26 T cell receptor beta chains from one sample, sequenced in a study of blood T cell repertoires in COVID-19. Libraries were prepared by immunoSEQ multiplex PCR; TCRdb keeps only in-frame clonotypes and omits some of them. Among about 320,000 clones listed, about 90% were seen once. The sample consisted of peripheral blood. These receptors all stem from a young man who had recovered from COVID-19.

The CDR3, as DNA: TGTGCCAGCAGCTTAGATGGACAGGGCAACACTGAAGCTTTCTTT. As protein: CASSLDGQGNTEAFF. This chain joins TRBV11-3 and TRBJ1-1; 8 bases are shared with TRBD1. Per the germline V gene, CDR1 is SGHNT and CDR2 is YENEEA. The CDR3 extends over 15 amino acids. J gave up 2 bases and V 0 bases, and 2 bases lay outside the gene matches. Drawing the rest from reference TRBV11-3 and TRBJ1-1, the complete variable domain is EAGVVQSPRYKIIEKKQPVAFWCNPISGHNTLYWYLQNLGQGPELLIRYENEEAVDDSQLPKDRFSAERLKGVDSTLKIQPAELGDSAVYLCASSLDGQGNTEAFFGQGTRLTVV.

The chain uses TRBV19 and TRBJ2-2; D is undetermined. Germline V gene data show CDR1 as LNHDA and CDR2 as SQIVND (reference sequence). The CDR3 length is 15 residues. Trimming took 4 bases from V and 0 from J, leaving 9 bases between them. In DNA, the CDR3 is TGTGCCAGTAGTACGAAGACACCGAACACCGGGGAGCTGTTTTTT. Amino acid sequence: CASSTKTPNTGELFF. Supplemented by reference TRBV19 and TRBJ2-2, the full variable domain reads DGGITQSPKYLFRKEGQNVTLSCEQNLNHDAMYWYRQDPGQGLRLIYYSQIVNDFQKGDIAEGYSVSREKKESFPLTVTSAQKNPTAFYLCASSTKTPNTGELFFGEGSRLTVL.

V gene TRBV18 combines with J gene TRBJ1-1; D might be TRBD1 (5 bases). V dropped 2 bases and J dropped 1 base, with 8 bases sitting between them. The germline V gene has CDR1 KGHSH and CDR2 LQKENI. The CDR3 consists of 14 residues. The CDR3 DNA reads as TGTGCCAGCTCACCAAACGACAGGAACACTGAAGCTTTCTTT. It encodes CASSPNDRNTEAFF.

A single count supports this clone. One end of the junction is discordant with germline, which a read error may explain. The J gene is TRBJ1-2, the V gene TRBV6-2 or TRBV6-3, with TRBD1 matching over 10 bases. The germline V gene encodes CDR1 MNHEY and CDR2 SVGEGT. CDR3 length equals 17 residues. The CDR3 DNA sequence: TGTGCCAGCAGTTATCAGCCGACCGGGACAGGGGATAACAAATCCGAATTC. Translating it yields CASSYQPTGTGDNKSEF.

The chain joins TRBV19 to TRBJ2-1, with 10 bases identical to TRBD2. The CDR3 runs 15 residues. Trimming cost V 3 bases and J 9 bases; bases outside gene matches: 8. Germline V CDR1 and CDR2: LNHDA, SQIVND (reference sequence). The CDR3 bases are TGTGCCAGTAGTATCTATCTAGCGGGGGAAGGTGAGCAGTTCTTC. It yields the protein CASSIYLAGEGEQFF.

This clone has just one count. The V and J genes are TRBV6-1 and TRBJ2-4; D perhaps matches TRBD2 (5 bases). Germline CDR1 reads MNHNS; CDR2 reads SASEGT. V was shortened by 4 bases and J by 7 bases, with 20 bases between the two germline ends. The CDR3 covers 16 residues. The CDR3 DNA is TGTGCCAGCAGTGCGGGATACACTGCTACGGGGAACATTCAGTACTTC. It codes for CASSAGYTATGNIQYF.

Note on this clone: At one end the junction does not follow the germline gene, possibly because of a read error. The J gene is TRBJ1-2, the V gene TRBV6-1, with D hard to call. The CDR3 has 13 residues. The germline V gene has CDR1 MNHNS and CDR2 SASEGT. Here the CDR3 DNA reads TGTGCCAGCAGTGAAGTCCGCGGAGGGCTCTTCTCCTTC. It yields the protein CASSEVRGGLFSF.

This chain joins TRBV27 and TRBJ2-1; the D gene is possibly TRBD2 (6 bases). V was pared by 5 bases and J by 3 bases, with 11 bases between. Looked up from germline, CDR1 is MNHEY and CDR2 is SMNVEV (reference sequence). The CDR3 is 14 amino acids. CDR3 sequence reads: CASSLRGGYNEQFF. The CDR3 coding sequence is TGTGCCAGCAGTCTGCGGGGCGGCTACAATGAGCAGTTCTTC.

As concerns this clone: The same CDR3 arises from other DNA sequences in this sample as well. The rearrangement uses TRBV3-1 (or the pseudogene TRBV3-2) and TRBJ1-2, with D uncertain. The CDR3 length is 12 residues. The germline V gene encodes CDR1 LGHDT and CDR2 YNNKEL (reference sequence). V was clipped by 1 base and J by 5 bases, with 5 bases between them. CDR3 sequence (DNA): TGTGCCAGCAGCCAAGCAGATTATGGCTACACCTTC. Translating it yields CASSQADYGYTF.

The gene calls are TRBV18 and TRBJ1-1; TRBD1 matches at 9 bases. Trimming cost V 8 bases and J 5 bases; bases outside gene matches: 12. Germline V CDR1 and CDR2: KGHSH, LQKENI. The CDR3 spans 15 residues. For the CDR3, the DNA is TGTGCCAGCACCACAACAGGGACAGGGAGGACTGAAGCTTTCTTT. It encodes CASTTTGTGRTEAFF.

The V call is TRBV7-9, the J call TRBJ2-2; tentatively, D is TRBD2 (6 bases). CDR3 length: 14 residues. V was clipped by 5 bases and J by 5 bases, with 12 bases between them. Germline values: CDR1 SEHNR, CDR2 FQNEAQ (reference sequence). The CDR3 DNA reads as TGTGCCAGCAGCCCGAGACGGGGGACCGGGGAGCTGTTTTTT. Protein product: CASSPRRGTGELFF.

This sequence joins TRBV12-5 and TRBJ2-7, with TRBD2 matching over 8 bases. In germline, CDR1 is LGHNT, CDR2 FRNRAP. The V and J ends lost 6 bases and 2 bases, in that order; junction bases with no gene match: 3. There are 13 residues in the CDR3. This chain's CDR3 is CASGRGVTYEQYF. Here the CDR3 DNA reads TGTGCTAGTGGGCGGGGGGTCACCTACGAGCAGTACTTC.

J is TRBJ1-1 and V is TRBV29-1; D is possibly TRBD1 (6 bases). The germline V and J ends were trimmed by 7 bases and 6 bases, with 15 bases remaining between them. CDR1 is SQVTM and CDR2 is ANQGSEA in the germline V gene. The CDR3 is made up of 12 amino acids. The CDR3 reads CSAAGGAAEAFF. The CDR3, as DNA: TGCAGCGCCGCGGGGGGGGCAGCTGAAGCTTTCTTT.

This clone has only one observation. The chain joins TRBV9 to TRBJ1-2; the match to TRBD1 covers 8 bases. The CDR3 length is 16 residues. Unmatched junction bases numbered 9, after V lost 3 bases and J lost 2 bases. Germline V gene sequence: CDR1 SGDLS, CDR2 YYNGEE. Here the CDR3 reads CASSDDRTGRNYGYTF. In DNA, the CDR3 is TGTGCCAGCAGCGATGATAGGACAGGGCGCAACTATGGCTACACCTTC. Drawing the rest from reference TRBV9 and TRBJ1-2, the complete variable domain is DSGVTQTPKHLITATGQRVTLRCSPRSGDLSVYWYQQSLDQGLQFLIQYYNGEERAKGNILERFSAQQFPDLHSELNLSSLELGDSALYFCASSDDRTGRNYGYTFGSGTRLTVV.

This sequence joins TRBV5-6 and TRBJ2-5; D is possibly TRBD2 (6 bases). Germline V gene data show CDR1 as SGHDT and CDR2 as YYEEEE. The CDR3 is made up of 13 amino acids. Trimming pared 0 bases from V and 7 bases from J, leaving 10 bases between. CDR3: CASSLEGGLTQYF. DNA for the CDR3: TGTGCCAGCAGCTTGGAGGGAGGACTGACCCAGTACTTC.

The V and J genes are TRBV30 and TRBJ2-4; weak D call: TRBD1 (5 bases). The ends were cut back, 0 bases at V and 0 bases at J, with 9 bases in the middle. The germline V gene encodes CDR1 GTSNPN and CDR2 SVGIG (reference sequence). There are 15 residues in the CDR3. CDR3 DNA: TGTGCCTGGAGTGTAGACAGACTAGCCAAAAACATTCAGTACTTC. Protein: CAWSVDRLAKNIQYF.

The chain joins TRBV7-9 to TRBJ1-4, with 7 bases matching TRBD1. Germline CDR1 reads SEHNR; CDR2 reads FQNEAQ (reference sequence). The CDR3 is 15 amino acids. V dropped 0 bases and J dropped 7; count of bases not matched to a gene: 5. This CDR3 reads CASSLAQGGSEKLFF. The DNA for the CDR3 is TGTGCCAGCAGCTTAGCGCAGGGGGGAAGTGAAAAACTGTTTTTT.

DNA of the CDR3: TGTGCCAGCAGGGCCGGGACAGCATCCTCCTACGAGCAGTACTTC. It yields the protein CASRAGTASSYEQYF. J is TRBJ2-7 and V is TRBV5-5; 7 positions agree with TRBD1. This CDR3 region has 15 residues. After removal of 5 bases from V and 0 bases from J, the junction contained 8 bases not matched to a gene. Germline-derived CDR1 and CDR2 are SGHKS and YYEKEE (reference sequence). Supplemented by reference TRBV5-5 and TRBJ2-7, the full variable domain reads DAGVTQSPTHLIKTRGQQVTLRCSPISGHKSVSWYQQVLGQGPQFIFQYYEKEERGRGNFPDRFSARQFPNYSSELNVNALLLGDSALYLCASRAGTASSYEQYFGPGTRLTVT.

Written as DNA, the CDR3 is TGTGCCAGCAGCGACGGACAGGGCGAGGAGACCCAGTACTTC. Translation: CASSDGQGEETQYF. V usage is TRBV9 and J usage is TRBJ2-5; 8 bases are shared with TRBD1. This CDR3 has 14 residues. Germline V CDR1 and CDR2: SGDLS, YYNGEE. The trim removed 3 bases at V and 5 bases at J, leaving 6 bases unmatched.

The V call is TRBV27, the J call TRBJ1-2; 9 bases agree with TRBD1. Germline trimming cut 5 bases from V and 3 bases from J; bases unmatched to any gene: 4. The CDR3 is made up of 14 amino acids. The germline gives CDR1 MNHEY, CDR2 SMNVEV (reference sequence). The chain's CDR3 is CASSTDRGDYGYTF. CDR3 nucleotide sequence: TGTGCCAGCAGTACCGACAGGGGGGACTATGGCTACACCTTC.

The chain recombines TRBV6-5 with TRBJ1-3; the D gene is possibly TRBD1 (5 bases). In germline, CDR1 is MNHEY, CDR2 SVGAGI. V dropped 0 bases and J dropped 4 bases, with 13 bases sitting between them. This CDR3 region has 16 residues. Written as DNA, the CDR3 is TGTGCCAGCAGTTACTCCGGGTGGACAACCGGAAACACCATATATTTT. This codes for CASSYSGWTTGNTIYF.

The chain recombines TRBV19 with TRBJ1-2, with TRBD1 matching over 10 bases. Germline loops: CDR1 LNHDA, CDR2 SQIVND (reference sequence). The CDR3 contains 13 residues. V lost 8 bases to trimming and J lost 8 bases; unmatched junction nucleotides: 8. CDR3 DNA: TGTGCCAGTTCCGACCGGGACAGGGGAGGCTACACCTTC. Translated: CASSDRDRGGYTF.

This chain uses TRBV7-6 with TRBJ1-1; D is ambiguous. There are 17 residues in the CDR3. CDR1 and CDR2 from the germline V gene are SGHVS and FNYEAQ. V dropped 1 base and J dropped 6 bases, with 21 bases sitting between them. Written as DNA, the CDR3 is TGTGCCAGCAGCTTAGGGCGGCAGGCCGCCAGAGCGGCTGAAGCTTTCTTT. This codes for CASSLGRQAARAAEAFF.

This clone showed up many times. This same CDR3 is encoded by further DNA sequences in the sample. The chain carries TRBV18 and TRBJ2-7; 7 positions match TRBD1. Germline CDR1 and CDR2: KGHSH and LQKENI. The CDR3 extends over 14 amino acids. After removal of 0 bases from V and 2 bases from J, the junction contained 1 base not matched to a gene. CDR3 in DNA: TGTGCCAGCTCACCACCGGACAGGCCCTACGAGCAGTACTTC. This sequence encodes CASSPPDRPYEQYF.

The chain couples TRBV3-1 (or the pseudogene TRBV3-2) to TRBJ2-7; 7 nucleotides match TRBD2. Germline V gene data show CDR1 as LGHDT and CDR2 as YNNKEL (reference sequence). Trimming cost V 1 base and J 6 bases; bases outside gene matches: 3. The CDR3 loop spans 13 amino acids. Here the CDR3 DNA reads TGTGCCAGCAGCCAAGTCTCGGGGGGCGAGCAGTACTTC. Translated, it gives CASSQVSGGEQYF.

The chain has TRBV20-1 and TRBJ2-3; 16 bases are shared with TRBD2. The CDR3 spans 16 residues. CDR1 is DFQATT and CDR2 is SNEGSKA in the germline V gene (reference sequence). After removal of 3 bases from V and 9 bases from J, the junction contained 9 bases not matched to a gene. CDR3 in DNA: TGCAGTGCTAGTGAACCGGGACTAGCGGGAGGGCCGACGCAGTATTTT. Its translation: CSASEPGLAGGPTQYF.